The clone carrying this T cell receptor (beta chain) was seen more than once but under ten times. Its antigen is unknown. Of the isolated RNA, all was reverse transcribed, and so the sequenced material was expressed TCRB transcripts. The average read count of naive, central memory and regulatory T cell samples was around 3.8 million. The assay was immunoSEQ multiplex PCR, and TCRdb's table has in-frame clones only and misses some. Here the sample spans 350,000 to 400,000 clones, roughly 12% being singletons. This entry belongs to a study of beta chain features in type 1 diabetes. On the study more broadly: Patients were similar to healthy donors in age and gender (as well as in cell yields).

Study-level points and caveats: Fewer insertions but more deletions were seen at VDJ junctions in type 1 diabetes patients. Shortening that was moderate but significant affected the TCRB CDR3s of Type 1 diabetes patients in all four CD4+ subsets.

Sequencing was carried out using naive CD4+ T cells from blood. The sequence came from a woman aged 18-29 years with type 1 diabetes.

The CDR3 DNA reads TGTGCCAGCAGCTTAGGGGAGGGGAGTGGTACGCAGTATTTT. It encodes CASSLGEGSGTQYF. The chain links TRBV7-9 to TRBJ2-3; TRBD2 aligns across 7 bases. V shed 1 base, J shed 8 bases, and the junction held 6 bases outside the gene matches. The CDR3 length is 14 residues. Germline-derived CDR1 and CDR2 are SEHNR and FQNEAQ (reference sequence).